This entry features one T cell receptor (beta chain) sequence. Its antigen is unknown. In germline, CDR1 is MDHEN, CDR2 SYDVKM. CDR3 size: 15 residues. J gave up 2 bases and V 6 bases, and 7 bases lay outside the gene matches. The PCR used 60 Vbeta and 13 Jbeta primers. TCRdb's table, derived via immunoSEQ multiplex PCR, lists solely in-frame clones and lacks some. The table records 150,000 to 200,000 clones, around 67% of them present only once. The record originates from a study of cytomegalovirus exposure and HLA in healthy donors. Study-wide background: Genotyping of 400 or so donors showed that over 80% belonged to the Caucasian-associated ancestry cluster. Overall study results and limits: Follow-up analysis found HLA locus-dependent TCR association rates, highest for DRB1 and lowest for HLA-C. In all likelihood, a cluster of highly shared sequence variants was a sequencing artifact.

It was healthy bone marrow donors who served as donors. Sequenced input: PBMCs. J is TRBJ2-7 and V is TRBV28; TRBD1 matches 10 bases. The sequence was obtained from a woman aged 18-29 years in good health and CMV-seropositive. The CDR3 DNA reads TGTGCCAGCAGCGGACCCGGGACAGGGGCCTACGAGCAGTACTTC. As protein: CASSGPGTGAYEQYF. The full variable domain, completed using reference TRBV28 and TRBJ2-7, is DVKVTQSSRYLVKRTGEKVFLECVQDMDHENMFWYRQDPGLGLRLIYFSYDVKMKEKGDIPEGYSVSREKKERFSLILESASTNQTSMYLCASSGPGTGAYEQYFGPGTRLTVT.